This T cell receptor beta chain was identified in a study of T cells after yellow fever vaccination. Background on the study: Fractions with few cells were prepared using SMART-Seq v4 Ultra Low Input.

Overall study findings and caveats: Researchers report a weaker secondary response that nonetheless peaked faster, day 5 versus 15. Reappearance after the booster was seen for most primary-vaccination clones, at about 95% CD4 and 88% CD8.

With 5 bases removed from V and 0 bases from J, the gap between germline ends came to 17 bases. CDR3 size: 17 residues. Germline V gene sequence: CDR1 LGHNA, CDR2 YNFKEQ. As TCR cDNA was made by 5'RACE template switching, a universal primer site and UMIs were added. TCRdb re-called the 5' RACE reads with MiXCR, one entry per CDR3 protein. Of 200,000 to 300,000 distinct CDR3 sequences detected, approximately 6.8% appear once; the ten largest clones hold more than 0.85%. This clonotype was counted a few times. The antigen is undetermined. The chain combines TRBV4-2 with TRBJ1-3; no clear D. Sample: CD4+ T cells sorted from PBMCs, taken on the day of the yellow fever booster vaccination. The receptor comes from a man younger than 40 who received the YFV17D yellow fever vaccine. DNA for the CDR3: TGTGCCAGCAGCTCCTTACTGGACGTTTACTCTGGAAACACCATATATTTT. Its protein product is CASSSLLDVYSGNTIYF.